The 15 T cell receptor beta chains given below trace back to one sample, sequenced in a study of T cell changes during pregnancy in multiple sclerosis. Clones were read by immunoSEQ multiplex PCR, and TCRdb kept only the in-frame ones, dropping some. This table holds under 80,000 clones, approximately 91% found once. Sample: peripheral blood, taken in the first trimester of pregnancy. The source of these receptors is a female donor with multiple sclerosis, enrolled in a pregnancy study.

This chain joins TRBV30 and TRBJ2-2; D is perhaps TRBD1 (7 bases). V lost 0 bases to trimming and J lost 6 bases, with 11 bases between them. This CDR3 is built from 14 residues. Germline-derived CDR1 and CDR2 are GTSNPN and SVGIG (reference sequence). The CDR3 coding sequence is TGTGCCTGGAGTGTGCAGGGGGGACCCGGGGAGCTGTTTTTT. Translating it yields CAWSVQGGPGELFF.

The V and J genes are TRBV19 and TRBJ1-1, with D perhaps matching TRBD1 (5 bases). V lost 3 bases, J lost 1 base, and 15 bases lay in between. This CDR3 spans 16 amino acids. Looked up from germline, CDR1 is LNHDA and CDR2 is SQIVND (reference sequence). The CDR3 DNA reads TGTGCCAGTAGTATGGGTCCAGGTAGGGGGAACACTGAAGCTTTCTTT. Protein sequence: CASSMGPGRGNTEAFF.

CDR3 sequence (DNA): TGTGCCAGCAGCGTGACAGGGGCGGACACTGAAGCTTTCTTT. Translation gives CASSVTGADTEAFF. The genes are TRBV2 and TRBJ1-1; 8 bases map to TRBD1. The V gene end was trimmed by 6 bases and the J gene end by 3 bases; junction bases not matched to a gene: 6. Germline assignment: CDR1 SNHLY and CDR2 FYNNEI. There are 14 residues in the CDR3. The complete variable domain, with remaining parts taken from reference TRBV2 and TRBJ1-1, reads EPEVTQTPSHQVTQMGQEVILRCVPISNHLYFYWYRQILGQKVEFLVSFYNNEISEKSEIFDDQFSVERPDGSNFTLKIRSTKLEDSAMYFCASSVTGADTEAFFGQGTRLTVV.

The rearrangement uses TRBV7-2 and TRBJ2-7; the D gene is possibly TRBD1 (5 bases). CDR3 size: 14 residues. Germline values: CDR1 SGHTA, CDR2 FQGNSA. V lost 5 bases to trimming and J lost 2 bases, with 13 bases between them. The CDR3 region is CASSQGGGAYEQYF. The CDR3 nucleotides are TGTGCCAGCAGCCAGGGCGGCGGCGCCTACGAGCAGTACTTC.

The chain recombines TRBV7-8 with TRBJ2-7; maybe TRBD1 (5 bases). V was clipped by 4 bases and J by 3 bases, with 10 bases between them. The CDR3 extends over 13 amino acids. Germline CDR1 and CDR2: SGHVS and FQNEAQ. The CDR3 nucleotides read TGTGCCAGCAGCTCCCGACAGAACTACGAGCAGTACTTC. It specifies CASSSRQNYEQYF.

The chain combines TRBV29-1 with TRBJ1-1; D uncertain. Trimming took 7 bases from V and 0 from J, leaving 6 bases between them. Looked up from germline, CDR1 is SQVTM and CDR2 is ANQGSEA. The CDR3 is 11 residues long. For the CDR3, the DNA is TGCAGCGCTGGCATGAACACTGAAGCTTTCTTT. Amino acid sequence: CSAGMNTEAFF.

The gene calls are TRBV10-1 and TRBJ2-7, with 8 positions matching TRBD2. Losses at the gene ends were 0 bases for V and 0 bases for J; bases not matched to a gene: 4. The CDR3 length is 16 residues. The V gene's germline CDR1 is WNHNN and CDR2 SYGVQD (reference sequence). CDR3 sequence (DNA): TGCGCCAGCAGTGAGTCGGGGCTAGCGGGCTCCTACGAGCAGTACTTC. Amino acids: CASSESGLAGSYEQYF.

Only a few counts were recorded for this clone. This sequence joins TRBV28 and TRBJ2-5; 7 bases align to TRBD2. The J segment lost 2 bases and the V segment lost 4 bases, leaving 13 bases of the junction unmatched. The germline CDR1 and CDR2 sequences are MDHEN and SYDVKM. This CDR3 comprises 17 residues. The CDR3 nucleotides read TGTGCCAGCAGTTCCAGTCCGGGAGGACTTACACAAGAGACCCAGTACTTC. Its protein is CASSSSPGGLTQETQYF.

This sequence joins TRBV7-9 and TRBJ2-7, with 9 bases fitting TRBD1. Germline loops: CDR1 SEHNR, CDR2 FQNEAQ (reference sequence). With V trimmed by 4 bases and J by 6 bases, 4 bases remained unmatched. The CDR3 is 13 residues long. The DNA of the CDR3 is TGTGCCAGCAGCTCGGGACAGGGCGGCGAGCAGTACTTC. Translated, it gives CASSSGQGGEQYF.

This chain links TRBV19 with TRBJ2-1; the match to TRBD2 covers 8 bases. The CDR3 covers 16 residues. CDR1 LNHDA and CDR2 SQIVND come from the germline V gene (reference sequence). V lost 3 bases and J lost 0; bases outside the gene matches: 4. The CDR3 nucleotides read TGTGCCAGTAGTATTACGGCGGGAGGCTCCTACAATGAGCAGTTCTTC. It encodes CASSITAGGSYNEQFF.

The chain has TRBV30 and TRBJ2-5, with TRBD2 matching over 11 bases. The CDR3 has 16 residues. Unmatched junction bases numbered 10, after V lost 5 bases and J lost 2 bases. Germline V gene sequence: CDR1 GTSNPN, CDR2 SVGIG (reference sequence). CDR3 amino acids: CAWDHGGLAVQETQYF. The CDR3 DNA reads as TGTGCCTGGGATCACGGGGGACTAGCGGTACAAGAGACCCAGTACTTC.

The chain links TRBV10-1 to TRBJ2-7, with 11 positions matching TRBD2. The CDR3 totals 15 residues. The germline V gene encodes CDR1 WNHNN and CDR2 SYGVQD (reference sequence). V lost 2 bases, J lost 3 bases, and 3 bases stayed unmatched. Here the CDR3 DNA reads TGCGCCAGCAGTGAGGGGACTAGCGGTATCTACGAGCAGTACTTC. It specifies CASSEGTSGIYEQYF.

CDR3 residues: CAITSDRSYEQYF. The CDR3 DNA follows: TGTGCCATCACGTCTGACAGGTCCTACGAGCAGTACTTC. This sequence joins TRBV10-3 and TRBJ2-7, with D perhaps matching TRBD1 (6 bases). From germline, CDR1 is ENHRY and CDR2 SYGVKD. The CDR3 has 13 amino acids. V lost 7 bases and J lost 1, with 11 bases in between.

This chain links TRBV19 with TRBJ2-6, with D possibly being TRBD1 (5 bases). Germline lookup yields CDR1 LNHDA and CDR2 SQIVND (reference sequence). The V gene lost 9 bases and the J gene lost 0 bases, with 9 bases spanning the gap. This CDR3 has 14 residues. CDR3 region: CASSDSSGANVLTF. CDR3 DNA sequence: TGTGCCAGCTCCGACAGCTCTGGGGCCAACGTCCTGACTTTC.

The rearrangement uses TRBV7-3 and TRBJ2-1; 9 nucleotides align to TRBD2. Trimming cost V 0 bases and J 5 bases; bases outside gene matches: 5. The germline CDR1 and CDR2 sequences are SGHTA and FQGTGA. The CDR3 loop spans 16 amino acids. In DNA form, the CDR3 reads TGTGCCAGCAGCTTAACCTCGGCTAGCGGGAACAATGAGCAGTTCTTC. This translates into CASSLTSASGNNEQFF.